This TCR beta chain was identified in a study of cytomegalovirus exposure and HLA in healthy donors. Findings of the study overall: With DRB1 most and HLA-C fewest, TCR association rates differed between HLA loci in a later analysis.

Notes on this clone: Its target is unknown.

PCR involved 60 Vbeta and 13 Jbeta primers. Measured with immunoSEQ multiplex PCR; TCRdb has only the in-frame clones, and not every one. The repertoire includes approximately 100,000 clones, roughly 79% of them detected once, and about 4.3% sits in the top ten. CDR3 size: 17 residues. Per the germline V gene, CDR1 is SGHTS and CDR2 is YDEGEE. V dropped 4 bases and J dropped 4 bases, with 23 bases sitting between them. The rearrangement joins TRBV5-8 to TRBJ1-2, with a possible D match to TRBD1 (6 bases). Sequenced material: PBMCs. This receptor was identified in a man aged 35-49 years in good health and CMV-seronegative. CDR3 residues: CASSHRPTGWESYGYTF. The CDR3 bases are TGTGCCAGCAGCCATAGACCTACAGGGTGGGAGAGCTATGGCTACACCTTC.